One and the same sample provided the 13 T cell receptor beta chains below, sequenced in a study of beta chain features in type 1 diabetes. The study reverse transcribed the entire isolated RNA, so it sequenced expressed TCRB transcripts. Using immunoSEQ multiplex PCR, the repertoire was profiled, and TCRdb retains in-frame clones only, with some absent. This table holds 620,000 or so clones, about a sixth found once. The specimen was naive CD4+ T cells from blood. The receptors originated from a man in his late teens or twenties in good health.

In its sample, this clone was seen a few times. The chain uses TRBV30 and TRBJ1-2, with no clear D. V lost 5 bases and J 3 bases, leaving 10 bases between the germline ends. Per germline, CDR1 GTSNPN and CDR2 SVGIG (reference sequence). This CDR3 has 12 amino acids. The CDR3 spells CAWAPGDYGYTF. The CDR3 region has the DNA TGTGCCTGGGCTCCTGGGGACTATGGCTACACCTTC.

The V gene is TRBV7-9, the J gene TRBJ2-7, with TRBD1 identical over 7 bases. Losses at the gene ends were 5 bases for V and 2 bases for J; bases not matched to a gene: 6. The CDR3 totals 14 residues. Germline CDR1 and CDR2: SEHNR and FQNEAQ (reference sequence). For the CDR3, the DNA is TGTGCCAGCAGCCCGGACAGGCGAACCTACGAGCAGTACTTC. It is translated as CASSPDRRTYEQYF.

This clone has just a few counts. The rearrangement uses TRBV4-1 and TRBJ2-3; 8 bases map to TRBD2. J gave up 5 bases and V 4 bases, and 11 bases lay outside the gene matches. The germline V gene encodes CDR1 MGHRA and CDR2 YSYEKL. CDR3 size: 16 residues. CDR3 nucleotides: TGCGCCAGCAGCCGGATACTAGCGGCGGGAGGAGATACGCAGTATTTT. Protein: CASSRILAAGGDTQYF.

This CDR3 is CASSGDMSSPLHF. Written as DNA, the CDR3 is TGTGCCAGCTCGGGGGATATGAGTTCACCCCTCCACTTT. The chain employs TRBV18 and TRBJ1-6; tentative D call: TRBD1 (5 bases). The CDR3 is 13 amino acids. V was clipped by 6 bases and J by 9 bases, with 12 bases between them. Germline lookup yields CDR1 KGHSH and CDR2 LQKENI.

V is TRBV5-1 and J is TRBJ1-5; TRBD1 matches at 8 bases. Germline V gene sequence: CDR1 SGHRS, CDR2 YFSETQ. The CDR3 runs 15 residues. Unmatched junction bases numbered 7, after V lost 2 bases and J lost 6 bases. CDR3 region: CASSLGQGAGQPQHF. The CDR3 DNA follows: TGCGCCAGCAGCTTAGGGCAGGGGGCAGGTCAGCCCCAGCATTTT.

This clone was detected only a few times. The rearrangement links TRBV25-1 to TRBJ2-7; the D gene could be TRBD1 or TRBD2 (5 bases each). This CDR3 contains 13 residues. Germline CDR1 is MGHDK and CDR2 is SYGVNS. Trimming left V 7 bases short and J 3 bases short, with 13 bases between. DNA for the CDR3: TGTGCCAGCAAACGGGACGGGGACTACGAGCAGTACTTC. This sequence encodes CASKRDGDYEQYF.

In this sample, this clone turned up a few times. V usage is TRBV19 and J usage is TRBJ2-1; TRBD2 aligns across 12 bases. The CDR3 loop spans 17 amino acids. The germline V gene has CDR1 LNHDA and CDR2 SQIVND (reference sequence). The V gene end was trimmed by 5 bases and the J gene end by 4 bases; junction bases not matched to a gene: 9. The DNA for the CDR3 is TGTGCCAGTAGTCCCCGGACTAGCGGGACGAAATACAATGAGCAGTTCTTC. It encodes CASSPRTSGTKYNEQFF.

As DNA, the CDR3 is TGTGCCAGCAGCCCAAATCCCACACGGAACACTGAAGCTTTCTTT. This gives the protein CASSPNPTRNTEAFF. The J gene is TRBJ1-1, the V gene TRBV5-4; D gene ambiguous. V lost 4 bases and J lost 1, with 14 bases in between. This CDR3 is built from 15 residues. In germline, CDR1 is SGHNT, CDR2 YYREEE (reference sequence).

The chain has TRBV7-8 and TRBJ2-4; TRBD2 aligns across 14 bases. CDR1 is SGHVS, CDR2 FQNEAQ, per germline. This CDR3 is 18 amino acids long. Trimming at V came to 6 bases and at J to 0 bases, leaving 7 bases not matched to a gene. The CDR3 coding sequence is TGTGCCAGCAGTTCCCGACTAGCGGGGGGGGTAGCCAAAAACATTCAGTACTTC. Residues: CASSSRLAGGVAKNIQYF.

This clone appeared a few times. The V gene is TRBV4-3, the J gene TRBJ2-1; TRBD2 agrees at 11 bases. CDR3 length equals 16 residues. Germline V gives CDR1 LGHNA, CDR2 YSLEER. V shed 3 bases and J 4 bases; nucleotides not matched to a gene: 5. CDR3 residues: CASSHPLAGGYNEQFF. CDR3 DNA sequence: TGCGCCAGCAGCCACCCCCTAGCGGGGGGTTACAATGAGCAGTTCTTC.

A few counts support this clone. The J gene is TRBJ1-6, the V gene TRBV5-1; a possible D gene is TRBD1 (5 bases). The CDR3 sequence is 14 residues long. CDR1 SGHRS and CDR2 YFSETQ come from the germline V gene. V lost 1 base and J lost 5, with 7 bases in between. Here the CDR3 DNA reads TGCGCCAGCAGCTTGAGACAGAATAATTCACCCCTCCACTTT. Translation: CASSLRQNNSPLHF.

This chain's CDR3 is CASSSSHSPYEQYF. DNA for the CDR3: TGTGCCAGCAGCTCGAGCCACTCACCCTACGAGCAGTACTTC. This chain links TRBV7-2 with TRBJ2-7, with D hard to call. CDR3 length: 14 amino acids. The V gene's germline CDR1 is SGHTA and CDR2 FQGNSA. The germline V and J ends were trimmed by 4 bases and 2 bases, with 12 bases remaining between them.

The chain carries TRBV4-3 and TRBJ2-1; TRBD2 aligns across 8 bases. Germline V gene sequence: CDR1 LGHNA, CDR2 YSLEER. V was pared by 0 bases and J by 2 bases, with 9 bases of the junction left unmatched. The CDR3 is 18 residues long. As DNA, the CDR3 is TGCGCCAGCAGCCAAGAAAGCCTAGCGGGCAACCCCTACAATGAGCAGTTCTTC. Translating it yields CASSQESLAGNPYNEQFF.